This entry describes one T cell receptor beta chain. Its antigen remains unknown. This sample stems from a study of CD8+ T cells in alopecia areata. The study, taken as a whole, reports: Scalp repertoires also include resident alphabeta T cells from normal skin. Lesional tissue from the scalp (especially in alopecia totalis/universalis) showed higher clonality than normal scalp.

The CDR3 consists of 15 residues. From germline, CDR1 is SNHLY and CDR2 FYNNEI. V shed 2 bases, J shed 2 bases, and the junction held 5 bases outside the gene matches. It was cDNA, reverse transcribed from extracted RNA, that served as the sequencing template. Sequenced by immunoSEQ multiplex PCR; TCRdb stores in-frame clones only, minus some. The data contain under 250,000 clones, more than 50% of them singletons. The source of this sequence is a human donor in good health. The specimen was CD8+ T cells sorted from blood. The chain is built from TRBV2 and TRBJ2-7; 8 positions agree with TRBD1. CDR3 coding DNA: TGTGCCAGCAGTGAAAGGGGGACAGGAACCTACGAGCAGTACTTC. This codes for CASSERGTGTYEQYF.